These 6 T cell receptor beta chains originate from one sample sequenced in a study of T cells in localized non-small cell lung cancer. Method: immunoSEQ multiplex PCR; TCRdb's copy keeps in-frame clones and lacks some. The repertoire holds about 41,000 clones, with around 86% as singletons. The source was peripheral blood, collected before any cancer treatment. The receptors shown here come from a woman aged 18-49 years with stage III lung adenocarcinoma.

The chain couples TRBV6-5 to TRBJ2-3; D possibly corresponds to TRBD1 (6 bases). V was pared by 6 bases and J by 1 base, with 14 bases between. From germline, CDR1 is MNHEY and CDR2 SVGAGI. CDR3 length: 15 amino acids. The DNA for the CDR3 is TGTGCCAGCAGAAACAGGGCCGAGGGCACAGATACGCAGTATTTT. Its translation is CASRNRAEGTDTQYF.

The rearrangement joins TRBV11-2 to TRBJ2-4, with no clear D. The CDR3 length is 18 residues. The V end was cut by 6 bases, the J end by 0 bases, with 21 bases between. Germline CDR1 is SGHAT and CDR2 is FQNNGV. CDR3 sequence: CASSKRLEKGLAKNIQYF. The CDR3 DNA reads TGTGCCAGCAGTAAGAGATTGGAAAAGGGTTTAGCCAAAAACATTCAGTACTTC.

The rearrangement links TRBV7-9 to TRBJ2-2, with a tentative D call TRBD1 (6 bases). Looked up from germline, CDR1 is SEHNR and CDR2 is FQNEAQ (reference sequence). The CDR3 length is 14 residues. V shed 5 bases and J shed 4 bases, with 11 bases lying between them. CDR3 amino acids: CASSLRDTTGELFF. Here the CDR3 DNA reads TGTGCCAGCAGCCTCCGGGACACCACCGGGGAGCTGTTTTTT.

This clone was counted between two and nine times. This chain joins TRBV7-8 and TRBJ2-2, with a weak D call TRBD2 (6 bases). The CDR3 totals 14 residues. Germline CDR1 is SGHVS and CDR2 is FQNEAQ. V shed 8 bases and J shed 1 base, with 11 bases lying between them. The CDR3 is CASRGTLNTGELFF. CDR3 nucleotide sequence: TGTGCCAGCCGCGGGACTCTGAACACCGGGGAGCTGTTTTTT.

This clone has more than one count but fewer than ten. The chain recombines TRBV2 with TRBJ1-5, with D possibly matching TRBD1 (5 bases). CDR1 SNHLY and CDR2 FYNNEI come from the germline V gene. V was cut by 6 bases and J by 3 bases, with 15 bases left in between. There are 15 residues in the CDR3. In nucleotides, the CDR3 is TGTGCCAGCAGCCCCCTCCAAGGGGCCAATCAGCCCCAGCATTTT. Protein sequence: CASSPLQGANQPQHF.

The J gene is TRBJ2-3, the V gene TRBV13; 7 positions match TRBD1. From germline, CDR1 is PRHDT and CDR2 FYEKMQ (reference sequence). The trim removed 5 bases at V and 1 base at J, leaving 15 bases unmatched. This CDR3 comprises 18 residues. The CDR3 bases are TGTGCCAGCAGCCCCGCTACACCGGGACAGAAAGGCACAGATACGCAGTATTTT. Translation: CASSPATPGQKGTDTQYF.